This T cell receptor beta chain was retrieved from a study of blood T cells in healthy people across ages (dated by TCRdb to about 2015). In the study overall: In model experiments, template switching captured about one uniquely barcoded TCR beta cDNA molecule for every two T cells. Donors of different ages were randomly distributed across sequencing lanes to avoid experimental bias. To track age-related changes in TCR beta repertoire diversity, the study relied on deep sequencing normalized with unique cDNA molecular identifiers. For two donors (one aged 18 to 29 and one aged 80 or older), the study analyzed two additional independent replicas of 1 million unique cDNA reads from the same blood draw. The donors were divided into four age groups: young (average around 17 years), middle-aged (approximately 41), aged (around 67) and long-lived (around 80).

On the study overall, not on this receptor specifically: Bulk unsorted PBMC profiling prevented conclusive comparison of naive and antigen-experienced compartments. Estimates of total diversity from one million sequenced T cells were regarded as lower bounds and underestimates. Observed TCR beta diversity per million T cells fell roughly linearly with age, and a significant reduction was already apparent by age about 38. A strong correlation was found between observed TCR beta diversity and the percentage of naive T cells measured by flow cytometry. The CMV infection status of donors was not known, potentially confounding age-related changes in expanded clonotypes. Compared with the aged group, the long-lived group had more naive CD4+ T cells, fewer expanded clones and increased TCR diversity, a pattern suggesting age selection.

The donors were about 40 Caucasian individuals from Russia, aged roughly 6 to 100 years, who were systemically healthy. Around 9.7 milliliters of peripheral blood were collected from each donor into EDTA-treated Vacutainer tubes. PBMCs were isolated by Ficoll-Paque density-gradient centrifugation, with at least 6 million obtained per sample. Total RNA was extracted from PBMCs with Trizol reagent, with at least 5 micrograms obtained per sample. Naive CD45RAhigh/CD27high T cell percentages were measured by flow cytometry on a PBMC aliquot from every donor. To prepare the library, 5' RACE was applied. For sequencing, an Illumina HiSeq 2500 was employed. A second PCR of roughly 7 to 11 cycles was performed with a sample-barcoded 5' primer and a J-beta primer mix. A unique molecular identifier was introduced onto each TCR beta cDNA molecule by a template-switch 5' adaptor carrying 12 random nucleotides. Each sample yielded at least 2.5 million CDR3-containing paired-end reads. The Mint cDNA synthesis kit, primed by a TRBC-specific oligonucleotide, was used to synthesize first-strand cDNA from all RNA. Following uracil-DNA glycosylase treatment, all cDNA underwent a first 18-cycle PCR with the universal primers M1SS and BC2_uni_R. The original pipeline was this. For normalization, 1 million high-quality reads were randomly selected from each sample, with every read carrying a distinct molecular identifier. Reads with shared molecular identifiers were discarded instead of being binned into consensus sequences. MiTCR, with a Q25 quality threshold and the strictest error-elimination algorithm, was used for CDR3 identification, clonotype clustering and error correction. A nonparametric unseen species model with Euler transformation was used to estimate lower-bound total TCR beta diversity. TCRdb reprocessed the public reads (quality trimming at Q25 with fastp, clone calling with MiXCR) and kept in-frame beta chains. CDR3 protein duplicates are merged, each entry listing the most common genes and DNA. These V and J calls are TCRdb output, not the study's own analysis. This sample is represented by some 1.1 million distinct CDR3 sequences; 35% to 40% of them were singletons. The ten largest clones take up around 13% of the sample.

A remark on this clonotype: It has no known antigen specificity. Base qualities are not recorded, but no much larger clone differs from it by a single base.

The cysteine opens and the phenylalanine closes a CDR3 of 14 amino acids. Only CDR3 DNA remains: 42 bases, in frame from the first base. From V the trimming removes 5 bases and from J it removes 9 bases, while the gene matches leave 10 bases of the junction unaccounted for. The specimen sequenced was blood. The sequence derives from a man in his late teens or twenties in good health. The chain employs TRBV12-3 or TRBV12-4 and TRBJ1-5; the junction holds 7 bases that match TRBD1. This receptor carries the CDR3 CASSKTGTVGPQHF. The nucleotide sequence is given as TGTGCCAGCAGTAAGACCGGGACAGTCGGGCCCCAGCATTTT.